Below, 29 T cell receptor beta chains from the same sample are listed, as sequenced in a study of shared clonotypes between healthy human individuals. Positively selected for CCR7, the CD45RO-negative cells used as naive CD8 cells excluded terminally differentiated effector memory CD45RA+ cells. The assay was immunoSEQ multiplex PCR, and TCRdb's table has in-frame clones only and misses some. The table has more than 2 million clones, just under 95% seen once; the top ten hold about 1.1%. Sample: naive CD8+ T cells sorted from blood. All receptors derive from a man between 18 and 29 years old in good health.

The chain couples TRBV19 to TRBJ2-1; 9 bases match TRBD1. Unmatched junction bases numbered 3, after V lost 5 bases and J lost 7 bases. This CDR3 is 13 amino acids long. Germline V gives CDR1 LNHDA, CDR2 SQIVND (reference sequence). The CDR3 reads CASSWDRANEQFF. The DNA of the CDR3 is TGTGCCAGTAGTTGGGACAGGGCTAATGAGCAGTTCTTC.

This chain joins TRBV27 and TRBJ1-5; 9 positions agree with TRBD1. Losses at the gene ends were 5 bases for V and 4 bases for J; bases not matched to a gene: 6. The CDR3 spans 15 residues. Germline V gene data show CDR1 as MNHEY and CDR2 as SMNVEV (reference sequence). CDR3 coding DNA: TGTGCCAGCAGTGTACAGGGGGCATGGAATCAGCCCCAGCATTTT. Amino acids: CASSVQGAWNQPQHF.

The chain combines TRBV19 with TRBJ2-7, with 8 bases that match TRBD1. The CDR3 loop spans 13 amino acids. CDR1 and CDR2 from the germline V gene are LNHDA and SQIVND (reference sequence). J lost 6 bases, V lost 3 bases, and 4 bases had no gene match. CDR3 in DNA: TGTGCCAGTAGTATGAGGACAGGGAGCGAGCAGTACTTC. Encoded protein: CASSMRTGSEQYF.

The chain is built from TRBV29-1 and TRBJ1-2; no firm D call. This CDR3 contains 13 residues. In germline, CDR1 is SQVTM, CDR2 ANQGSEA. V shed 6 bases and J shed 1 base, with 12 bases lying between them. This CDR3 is CSVLHENNYGYTF. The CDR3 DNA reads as TGCAGCGTCCTCCACGAAAATAACTATGGCTACACCTTC.

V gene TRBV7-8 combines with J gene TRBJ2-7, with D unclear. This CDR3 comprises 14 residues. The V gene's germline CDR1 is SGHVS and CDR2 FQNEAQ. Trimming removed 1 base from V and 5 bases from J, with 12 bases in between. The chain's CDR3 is CASSLVASRDEQYF. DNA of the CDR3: TGTGCCAGCAGCTTAGTGGCTAGTCGCGACGAGCAGTACTTC.

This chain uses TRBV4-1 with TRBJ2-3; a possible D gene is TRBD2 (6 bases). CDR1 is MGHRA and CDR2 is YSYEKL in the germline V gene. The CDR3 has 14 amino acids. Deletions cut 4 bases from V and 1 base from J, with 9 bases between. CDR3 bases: TGCGCCAGCAGCCGGGACTCACGCACAGATACGCAGTATTTT. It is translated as CASSRDSRTDTQYF.

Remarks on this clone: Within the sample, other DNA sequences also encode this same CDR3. CDR3 coding DNA: TGTGCCAGCAGTTTATCGGCAGGGGTTGGTACAGATACGCAGTATTTT. Its translation is CASSLSAGVGTDTQYF. The chain uses TRBV27 and TRBJ2-3; D is perhaps TRBD1 (6 bases). The CDR3 is 16 residues long. The germline CDR1 and CDR2 sequences are MNHEY and SMNVEV (reference sequence). Trimming took off 0 bases at V and 3 bases at J, with 13 bases between the two ends.

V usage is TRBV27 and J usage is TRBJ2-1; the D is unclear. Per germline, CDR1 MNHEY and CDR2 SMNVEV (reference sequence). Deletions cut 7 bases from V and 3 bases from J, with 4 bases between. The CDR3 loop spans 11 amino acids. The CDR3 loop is CASMDYNEQFF. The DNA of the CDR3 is TGTGCCAGCATGGACTACAATGAGCAGTTCTTC.

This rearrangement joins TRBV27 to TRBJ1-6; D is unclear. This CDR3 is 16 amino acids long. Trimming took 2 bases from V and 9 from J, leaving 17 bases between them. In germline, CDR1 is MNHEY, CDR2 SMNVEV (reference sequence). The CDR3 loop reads CASSLRQESVGSPLHF. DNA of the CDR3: TGTGCCAGCAGTTTACGTCAGGAAAGTGTCGGTTCACCCCTCCACTTT.

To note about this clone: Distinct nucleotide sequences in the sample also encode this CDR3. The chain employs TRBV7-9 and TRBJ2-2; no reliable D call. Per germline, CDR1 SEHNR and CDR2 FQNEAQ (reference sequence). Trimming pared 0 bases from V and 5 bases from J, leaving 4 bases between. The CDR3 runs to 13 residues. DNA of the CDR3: TGTGCCAGCAGCTTAGCCGCGACCGGGGAGCTGTTTTTT. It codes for CASSLAATGELFF.

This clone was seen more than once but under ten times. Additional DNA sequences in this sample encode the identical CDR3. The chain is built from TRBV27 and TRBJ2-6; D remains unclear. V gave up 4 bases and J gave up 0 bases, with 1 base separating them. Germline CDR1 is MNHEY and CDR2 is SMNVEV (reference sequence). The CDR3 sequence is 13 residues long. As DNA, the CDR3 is TGTGCCAGCAGTTACTCTGGGGCCAACGTCCTGACTTTC. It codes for CASSYSGANVLTF.

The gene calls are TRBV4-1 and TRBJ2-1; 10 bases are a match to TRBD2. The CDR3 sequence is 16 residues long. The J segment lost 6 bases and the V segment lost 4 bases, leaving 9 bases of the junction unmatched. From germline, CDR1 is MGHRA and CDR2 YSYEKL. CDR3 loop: CASSPWESGGANEQFF. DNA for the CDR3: TGCGCCAGCAGCCCATGGGAGAGCGGGGGGGCCAATGAGCAGTTCTTC.

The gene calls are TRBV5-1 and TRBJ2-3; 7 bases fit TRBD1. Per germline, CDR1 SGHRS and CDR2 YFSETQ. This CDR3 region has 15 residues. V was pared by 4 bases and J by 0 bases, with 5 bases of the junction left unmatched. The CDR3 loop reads CASSPQTGSTDTQYF. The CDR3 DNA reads TGCGCCAGCAGCCCGCAGACAGGGAGCACAGATACGCAGTATTTT.

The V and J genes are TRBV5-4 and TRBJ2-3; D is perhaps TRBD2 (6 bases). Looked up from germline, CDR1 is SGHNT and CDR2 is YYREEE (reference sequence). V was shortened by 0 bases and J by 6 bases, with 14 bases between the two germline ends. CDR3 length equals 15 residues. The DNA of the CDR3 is TGTGCCAGCAGCTTGGGGTTGGAGCGGGTTGATACGCAGTATTTT. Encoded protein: CASSLGLERVDTQYF.

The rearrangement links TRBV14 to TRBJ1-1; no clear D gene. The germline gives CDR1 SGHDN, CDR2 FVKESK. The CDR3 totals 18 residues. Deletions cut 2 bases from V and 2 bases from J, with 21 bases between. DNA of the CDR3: TGTGCCAGCAGCCAAAAGACGAGGCAGCCTAACATTAACACTGAAGCTTTCTTT. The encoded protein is CASSQKTRQPNINTEAFF.

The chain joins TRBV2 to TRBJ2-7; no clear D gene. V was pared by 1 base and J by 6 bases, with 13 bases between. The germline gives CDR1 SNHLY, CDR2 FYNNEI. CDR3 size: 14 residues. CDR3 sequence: CASSEVRLKLEQYF. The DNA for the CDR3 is TGTGCCAGCAGTGAAGTCCGCCTGAAGCTCGAGCAGTACTTC.

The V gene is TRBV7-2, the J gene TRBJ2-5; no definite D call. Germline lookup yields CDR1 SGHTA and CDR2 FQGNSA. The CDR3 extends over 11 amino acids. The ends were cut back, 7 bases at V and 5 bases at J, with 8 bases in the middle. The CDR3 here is CASTNGETQYF. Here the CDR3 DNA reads TGTGCCAGCACGAACGGGGAGACCCAGTACTTC.

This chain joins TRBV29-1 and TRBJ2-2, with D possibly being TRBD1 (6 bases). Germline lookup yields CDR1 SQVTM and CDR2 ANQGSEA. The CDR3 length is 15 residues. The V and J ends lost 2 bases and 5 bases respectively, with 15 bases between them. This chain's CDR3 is CSVETRSRGTGELFF. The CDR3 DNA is TGCAGCGTTGAAACAAGAAGCAGGGGAACCGGGGAGCTGTTTTTT.

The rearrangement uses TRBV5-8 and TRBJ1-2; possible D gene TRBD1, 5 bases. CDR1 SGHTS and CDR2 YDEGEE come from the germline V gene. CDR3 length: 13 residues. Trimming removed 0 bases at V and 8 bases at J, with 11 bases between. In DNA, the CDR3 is TGTGCCAGCAGCTTGGGACAGATCAACGGCTACACCTTC. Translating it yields CASSLGQINGYTF. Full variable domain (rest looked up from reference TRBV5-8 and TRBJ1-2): EAGVTQSPTHLIKTRGQQATLRCSPISGHTSVYWYQQALGLGLQFLLWYDEGEERNRGNFPPRFSGRQFPNYSSELNVNALELEDSALYLCASSLGQINGYTFGSGTRLTVV.

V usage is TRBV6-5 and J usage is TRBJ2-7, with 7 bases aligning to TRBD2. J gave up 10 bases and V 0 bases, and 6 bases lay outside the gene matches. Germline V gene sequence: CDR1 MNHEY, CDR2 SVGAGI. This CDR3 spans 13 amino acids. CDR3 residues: CASSYSSSGLQYF. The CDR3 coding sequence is TGTGCCAGCAGTTACTCGTCTAGCGGCTTACAGTACTTC.

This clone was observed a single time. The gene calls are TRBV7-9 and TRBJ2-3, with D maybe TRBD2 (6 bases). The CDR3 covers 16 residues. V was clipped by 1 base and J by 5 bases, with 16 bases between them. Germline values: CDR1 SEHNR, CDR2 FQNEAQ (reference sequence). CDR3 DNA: TGTGCCAGCAGCTTAGGGGCGGAGGGCCGTGGAGATACGCAGTATTTT. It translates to CASSLGAEGRGDTQYF.

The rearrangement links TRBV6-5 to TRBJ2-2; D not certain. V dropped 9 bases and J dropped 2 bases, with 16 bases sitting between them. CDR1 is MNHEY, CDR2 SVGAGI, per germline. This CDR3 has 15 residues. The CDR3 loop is CASSSWTDNTGELFF. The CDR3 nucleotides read TGTGCCAGTTCGTCTTGGACGGATAACACCGGGGAGCTGTTTTTT.

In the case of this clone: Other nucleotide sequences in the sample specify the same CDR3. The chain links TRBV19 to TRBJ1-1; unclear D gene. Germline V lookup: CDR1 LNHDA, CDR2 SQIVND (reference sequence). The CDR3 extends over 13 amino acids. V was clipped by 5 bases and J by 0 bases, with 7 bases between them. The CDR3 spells CASSRLMNTEAFF. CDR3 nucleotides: TGTGCCAGTAGTCGGTTAATGAACACTGAAGCTTTCTTT.

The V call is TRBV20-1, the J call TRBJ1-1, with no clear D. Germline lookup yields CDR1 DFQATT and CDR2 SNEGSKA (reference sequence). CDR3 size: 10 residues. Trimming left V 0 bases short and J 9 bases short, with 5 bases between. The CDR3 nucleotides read TGCAGTGCTAGAGATGGAAAAGCTTTCTTT. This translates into CSARDGKAFF.

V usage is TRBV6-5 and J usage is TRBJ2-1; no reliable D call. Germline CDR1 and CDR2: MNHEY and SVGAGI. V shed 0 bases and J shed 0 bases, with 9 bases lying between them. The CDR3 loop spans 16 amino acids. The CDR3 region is CASSYSVPSSYNEQFF. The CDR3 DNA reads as TGTGCCAGCAGTTACTCGGTTCCCAGCTCCTACAATGAGCAGTTCTTC.

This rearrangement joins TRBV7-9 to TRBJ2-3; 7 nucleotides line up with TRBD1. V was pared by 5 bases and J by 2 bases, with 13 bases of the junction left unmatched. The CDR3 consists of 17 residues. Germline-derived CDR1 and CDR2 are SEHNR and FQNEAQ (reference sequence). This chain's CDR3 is CASSPTQGDLDTDTQYF. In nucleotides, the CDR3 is TGTGCCAGCAGCCCGACCCAGGGGGACCTAGACACAGATACGCAGTATTTT.

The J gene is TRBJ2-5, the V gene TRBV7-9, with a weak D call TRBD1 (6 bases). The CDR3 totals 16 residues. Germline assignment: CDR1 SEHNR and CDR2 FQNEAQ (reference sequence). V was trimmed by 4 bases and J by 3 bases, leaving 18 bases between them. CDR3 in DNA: TGTGCCAGCAGCTGGAAACACCAGGGGAAGGAAGAGACCCAGTACTTC. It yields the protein CASSWKHQGKEETQYF.

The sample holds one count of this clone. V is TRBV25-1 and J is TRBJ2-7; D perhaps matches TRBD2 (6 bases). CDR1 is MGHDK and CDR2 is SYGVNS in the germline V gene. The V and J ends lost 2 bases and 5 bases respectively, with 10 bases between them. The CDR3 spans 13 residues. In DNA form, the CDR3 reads TGTGCCAGCAGTGAAGCGGGAACCGACGAGCAGTACTTC. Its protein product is CASSEAGTDEQYF.

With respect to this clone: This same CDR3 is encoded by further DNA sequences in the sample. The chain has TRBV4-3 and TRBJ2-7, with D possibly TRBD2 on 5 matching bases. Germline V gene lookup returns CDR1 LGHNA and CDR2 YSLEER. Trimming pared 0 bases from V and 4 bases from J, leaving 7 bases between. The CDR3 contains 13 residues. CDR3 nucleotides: TGCGCCAGCAGCCAAGAGAGAGGGTACGAGCAGTACTTC. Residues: CASSQERGYEQYF.